The clone carrying this TCR beta chain appeared a few times. Its antigen is still unknown. This record comes from a study of T cells in Graves' hyperthyroidism and ophthalmopathy. Study results and caveats: From stable hyperthyroidism, ophthalmopathy was set apart by a 13 V-J model.

Amplified regions were TCR beta CDR3 sequences from RNA transcripts. The TCR CDR3 first-round RT-PCR relied on the HTBI primer set. MiXCR was run by TCRdb on the multiplex PCR reads, yielding one entry per CDR3 protein. The sample holds 250,000 to 300,000 distinct CDR3 sequences, around 20% seen once. The clonotype comes from a man in his forties or fifties with Graves' ophthalmopathy. The sequenced material came from blood.

CDR3 bases: TGCAGTGCTAGAGACAGGTACTATGGCTACACCTTC. Its translation: CSARDRYYGYTF. The V and J genes are TRBV20-1 and TRBJ1-2; D gene unclear. The V gene's germline CDR1 is DFQATT and CDR2 SNEGSKA (reference sequence). This CDR3 has 12 amino acids. The ends were cut back, 0 bases at V and 3 bases at J, with 5 bases in the middle.